This entry features one T cell receptor (beta chain) sequence. What it binds is unknown. As to treatment: roughly 11-day PBMC culture with coronavirus spike peptide pools or control peptides (ViraFEST assay). V dropped 6 bases and J dropped 6; count of bases not matched to a gene: 7. Germline assignment: CDR1 DFQATT and CDR2 SNEGSKA (reference sequence). The CDR3 sequence is 12 residues long. This sample was taken from a study of vaccination and CD4 T cells after COVID-19. About the research overall: Two doses of either BNT162b2 or mRNA-1273 vaccine went to participants. General study findings and limits: Post-vaccination reactive clonotypes (median roughly 40) did not differ significantly from post-infection (around 23).

The Oncomine TCR Beta short-read assay sequenced DNA from cultured CD4+ T cells. DNA came from CD4+ T cells after culture. TCRdb processed the PCR reads anew with MiXCR; each CDR3 protein has one entry. The data contain around 15,000 distinct CDR3 sequences, 35% to 50% of them singletons. This chain uses TRBV20-1 with TRBJ2-7, with 8 bases matching TRBD1. Sequencing used CD4+ T cells from blood, cultured in vitro, obtained before SARS-CoV-2 vaccination. The clonotype comes from a human donor who had recovered from COVID-19. DNA of the CDR3: TGCAGTGCGATGGACAGGGCCTCCGAGCAGTACTTC. This gives the protein CSAMDRASEQYF.